This entry lists 8 T cell receptor beta chains sequenced from one sample in a study of T cells in Graves' hyperthyroidism and ophthalmopathy. The CDR3 regions of TCR beta were amplified from RNA transcripts. The study used the HTBI primer set for a first-round RT-PCR of the TCR CDR3. TCRdb re-derived calls from the multiplex PCR reads in MiXCR, one entry per CDR3 protein. Counted here are a few hundred thousand distinct CDR3 sequences, roughly an eighth occurring once; the ten biggest clones make up around a sixth. Sequences were obtained from blood. Receptor source: a woman under 30 with Graves' hyperthyroidism.

The chain is built from TRBV20-1 and TRBJ2-5, with 7 bases that match TRBD2. V shed 3 bases, J shed 6 bases, and the junction held 7 bases outside the gene matches. This CDR3 region has 13 residues. Germline V gene lookup returns CDR1 DFQATT and CDR2 SNEGSKA (reference sequence). CDR3 nucleotide sequence: TGCAGTGCTAGCCTTGGGACTACACAGACCCAGTACTTC. Protein: CSASLGTTQTQYF.

This clonotype has at least ten counts. This chain links TRBV20-1 with TRBJ1-1, with D perhaps matching TRBD1 (6 bases). V shed 7 bases and J shed 0 bases, with 15 bases lying between them. The CDR3 is 14 amino acids. CDR1 is DFQATT, CDR2 SNEGSKA, per germline (reference sequence). CDR3 bases: TGCAGTGTCAAAAGGGGGATCATGAACACTGAAGCTTTCTTT. This gives the protein CSVKRGIMNTEAFF.

In its sample, this clonotype was seen many times. The CDR3 nucleotides read TGTGCCAGCAGCCTGGGGACTAGGAACGAGCAGTACGTC. Translation gives CASSLGTRNEQYV. V is TRBV3-1 and J is TRBJ2-7, with TRBD2 matching 8 bases. The CDR3 totals 13 residues. Germline CDR1 is LGHDT and CDR2 is YNNKEL (reference sequence). Trimming cost V 4 bases and J 5 bases; bases outside gene matches: 4.

This clonotype was detected ten times or more. The chain is built from TRBV20-1 and TRBJ1-1; no reliable D call. Germline CDR1 reads DFQATT; CDR2 reads SNEGSKA (reference sequence). Trimming took off 4 bases at V and 3 bases at J, with 12 bases between the two ends. CDR3 length equals 13 residues. The CDR3 is CSATDSPDTEAFF. The DNA for the CDR3 is TGCAGTGCTACAGATAGTCCTGACACTGAAGCTTTCTTT.

This clonotype occurred a few times. J is TRBJ2-7 and V is TRBV5-5, with 7 bases matching TRBD2. The CDR3 extends over 15 amino acids. Germline loops: CDR1 SGHKS, CDR2 YYEKEE (reference sequence). V shed 5 bases and J 2 bases; nucleotides not matched to a gene: 10. CDR3 in amino acids: CASSNPGLKTYEQYV. The CDR3 DNA follows: TGTGCCAGCAGTAACCCGGGACTAAAAACCTACGAGCAGTACGTC.

This clonotype came up a few times. A much larger clone differs by one base, so this may be a read error. This chain joins TRBV12-3 or TRBV12-4 and TRBJ1-5; D might be TRBD1 (5 bases). This CDR3 contains 14 residues. Written as DNA, the CDR3 is TGTGCCAGCAGGCTGGGACGGTTCAATCAGCCCCTGCATTTT. Amino acid sequence: CASRLGRFNQPLHF.

This clonotype was detected only a few times. This chain uses TRBV4-1 with TRBJ1-1, with 8 bases matching TRBD1. Germline assignment: CDR1 MGHRA and CDR2 YSYEKL. V trimming: 3 bases; J trimming: 1 base; junction bases outside the gene matches: 7. The CDR3 length is 16 residues. The CDR3 is CASSQARGTGNTEAFF. CDR3 bases: TGCGCCAGCAGCCAGGCCCGGGGGACAGGGAACACTGAAGCTTTCTTT.

The chain employs TRBV9 and TRBJ2-2; D is unresolved. From germline, CDR1 is SGDLS and CDR2 YYNGEE. With 4 bases removed from V and 3 bases from J, the gap between germline ends came to 16 bases. The CDR3 sequence is 16 residues long. The CDR3 sequence: CASSSISAVHTGELFF. As DNA, the CDR3 is TGTGCCAGCAGCTCCATCTCCGCTGTTCACACCGGGGAGCTGTTTTTT.